These 14 T cell receptor beta chains originate from one sample sequenced in a study of blood T cell repertoires in COVID-19. Libraries were prepared by immunoSEQ multiplex PCR; TCRdb keeps only in-frame clonotypes and omits some of them. The table has a few hundred thousand clones, almost 90% seen once. The material sequenced was peripheral blood. Receptor source: a woman aged 55 to 70 with COVID-19, enrolled during active disease.

The rearrangement links TRBV19 to TRBJ1-5; weak D call: TRBD1 (5 bases). The CDR3 has 13 amino acids. V was clipped by 8 bases and J by 6 bases, with 14 bases between them. Germline values: CDR1 LNHDA, CDR2 SQIVND (reference sequence). The CDR3 sequence: CASAGRTPQPQHF. In DNA form, the CDR3 reads TGTGCCAGTGCGGGACGGACTCCTCAGCCCCAGCATTTT.

The CDR3 DNA is TGTGCCAGCAGCCCGACAGACTCTGGAAACACCATATATTTT. It encodes CASSPTDSGNTIYF. This chain links TRBV5-6 with TRBJ1-3, with a tentative D call TRBD1 (5 bases). V lost 4 bases and J 0 bases, leaving 8 bases between the germline ends. Looked up from germline, CDR1 is SGHDT and CDR2 is YYEEEE. The CDR3 consists of 14 residues.

V and J are TRBV19 and TRBJ1-3; 7 nucleotides agree with TRBD1. The CDR3 loop spans 16 amino acids. J lost 0 bases, V lost 6 bases, and 8 bases had no gene match. Germline CDR1 and CDR2: LNHDA and SQIVND (reference sequence). CDR3 amino acids: CASSTRQGSSGNTIYF. CDR3 bases: TGTGCCAGTAGCACCAGACAGGGAAGCTCTGGAAACACCATATATTTT.

The chain carries TRBV29-1 and TRBJ1-5; D remains unclear. Germline lookup yields CDR1 SQVTM and CDR2 ANQGSEA. The CDR3 extends over 14 amino acids. Trimming shortened V by 6 bases and J by 2 bases, and 14 bases separated the two germline ends. The CDR3 DNA follows: TGCAGCGTCGTCCTGGAGGGTGGCAATCAGCCCCAGCATTTT. Translating gives CSVVLEGGNQPQHF.

This chain uses TRBV11-2 with TRBJ1-5; D may be TRBD1 (6 bases). V lost 1 base, J lost 2 bases, and 9 bases lay in between. The CDR3 runs to 15 residues. Germline V gene data show CDR1 as SGHAT and CDR2 as FQNNGV. The CDR3 DNA reads TGTGCCAGCAGCTTAGGGGGGCATGGCAATCAGCCCCAGCATTTT. Protein sequence: CASSLGGHGNQPQHF. The whole variable domain, filled in from reference TRBV11-2 and TRBJ1-5, reads EAGVAQSPRYKIIEKRQSVAFWCNPISGHATLYWYQQILGQGPKLLIQFQNNGVVDDSQLPKDRFSAERLKGVDSTLKIQPAKLEDSAVYLCASSLGGHGNQPQHFGDGTRLSIL.

Only a few counts were recorded for this clone. The chain carries TRBV27 and TRBJ2-5; 7 bases align to TRBD1. The CDR3 spans 14 residues. V shed 8 bases, J shed 4 bases, and the junction held 10 bases outside the gene matches. The germline CDR1 and CDR2 sequences are MNHEY and SMNVEV (reference sequence). The CDR3 reads CASGPWAGGETQYF. In DNA form, the CDR3 reads TGTGCCAGCGGGCCATGGGCAGGGGGAGAGACCCAGTACTTC.

This clone was found once. CDR3 protein: CASSIGQGAYGYTF. CDR3 DNA sequence: TGCGCCAGCAGTATTGGACAGGGGGCTTACGGCTACACCTTC. This chain links TRBV5-1 with TRBJ1-2; 11 bases are a match to TRBD1. The CDR3 spans 14 residues. V shed 5 bases, J shed 8 bases, and the junction held 8 bases outside the gene matches. Germline V gives CDR1 SGHRS, CDR2 YFSETQ.

The genes are TRBV15 and TRBJ2-3; D is perhaps TRBD2 (5 bases). V dropped 2 bases and J dropped 1 base, with 13 bases sitting between them. This CDR3 has 16 amino acids. The germline V gene encodes CDR1 LNHNV and CDR2 YYDKDF (reference sequence). The CDR3 region is CATSRRSRGGTDTQYF. DNA of the CDR3: TGTGCCACCAGCAGAAGGTCCCGGGGAGGCACAGATACGCAGTATTTT.

J is TRBJ1-2 and V is TRBV6-5, with D unresolved. V lost 5 bases to trimming and J lost 2 bases, with 15 bases between them. Per the germline V gene, CDR1 is MNHEY and CDR2 is SVGAGI. The CDR3 runs 15 residues. The CDR3 sequence is CASSLWGGRNYGYTF. DNA for the CDR3: TGTGCCAGCAGTCTATGGGGAGGGCGGAACTATGGCTACACCTTC.

The chain uses TRBV6-5 and TRBJ1-1; D is possibly TRBD1 (5 bases). Germline V gene sequence: CDR1 MNHEY, CDR2 SVGAGI. CDR3 length equals 13 residues. V was shortened by 7 bases and J by 5 bases, with 14 bases between the two germline ends. The CDR3 nucleotides are TGTGCCAGCACCCCGGGGGGAGGTACTGAAGCTTTCTTT. Translation gives CASTPGGGTEAFF.

This CDR3 is CASSPRTGMNTEAFF. CDR3 nucleotide sequence: TGTGCCAGCAGCCCCCGGACAGGGATGAACACTGAAGCTTTCTTT. The chain joins TRBV5-8 to TRBJ1-1, with TRBD1 identical over 8 bases. Germline lookup yields CDR1 SGHTS and CDR2 YDEGEE. This CDR3 has 15 residues. Trimming removed 4 bases from V and 0 bases from J; junction bases left unmatched: 5.

This clone was seen only a few times. The rearrangement joins TRBV18 to TRBJ2-7; TRBD1 is a possible D gene (5 bases). Germline CDR1 reads KGHSH; CDR2 reads LQKENI. V lost 4 bases and J 2 bases, leaving 6 bases between the germline ends. The CDR3 is made up of 12 amino acids. CDR3 loop: CASSQGPYEQYF. CDR3 DNA sequence: TGTGCCAGCTCACAGGGGCCCTACGAGCAGTACTTC.

The chain employs TRBV2 and TRBJ2-3; perhaps TRBD1 as D (6 bases). Trimming removed 7 bases at V and 4 bases at J, with 12 bases between. The germline gives CDR1 SNHLY, CDR2 FYNNEI. The CDR3 sequence is 13 residues long. The CDR3 here is CASKDSSPDTQYF. Written as DNA, the CDR3 is TGTGCCAGCAAGGACAGTTCACCAGATACGCAGTATTTT.

CDR3 DNA: TGTGCCAGCAGCTTGCCGGGACAGCTAAATGAGCAGTTCTTC. Amino acid sequence: CASSLPGQLNEQFF. The J gene is TRBJ2-1, the V gene TRBV5-4, with 7 bases matching TRBD1. This CDR3 has 14 residues. V was pared by 1 base and J by 7 bases, with 5 bases of the junction left unmatched. CDR1 and CDR2 (germline): SGHNT, YYREEE (reference sequence).